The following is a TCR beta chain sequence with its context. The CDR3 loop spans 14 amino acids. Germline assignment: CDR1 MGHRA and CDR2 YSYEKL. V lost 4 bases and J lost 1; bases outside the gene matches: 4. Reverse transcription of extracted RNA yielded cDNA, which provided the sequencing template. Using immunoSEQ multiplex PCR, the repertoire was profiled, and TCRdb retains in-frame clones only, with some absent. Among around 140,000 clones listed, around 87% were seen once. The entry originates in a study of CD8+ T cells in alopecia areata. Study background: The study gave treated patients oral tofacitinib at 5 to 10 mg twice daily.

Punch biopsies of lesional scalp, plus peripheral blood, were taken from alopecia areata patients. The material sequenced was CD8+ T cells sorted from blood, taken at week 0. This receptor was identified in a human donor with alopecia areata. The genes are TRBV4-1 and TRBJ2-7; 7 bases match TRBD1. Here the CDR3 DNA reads TGCGCCAGCAGCCGCATACAGGGGTCCTACGAGCAGTACTTC. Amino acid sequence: CASSRIQGSYEQYF.